One and the same sample provided the 15 T cell receptor beta chains below, sequenced in a study of PD-L1 blockade in urothelial cancer. Noted time point: pretreatment peripheral blood. TCRdb's copy holds only in-frame clones and misses some; the assay was immunoSEQ multiplex PCR. Of roughly 43,000 clones listed, around 84% are singletons. The specimen was PBMCs, collected around atezolizumab (anti-PD-L1) treatment. Source of these receptors: a man aged 55 to 70 with urothelial cancer.

The V call is TRBV5-8, the J call TRBJ1-5, with TRBD1 identical over 7 bases. The J segment lost 0 bases and the V segment lost 1 base, leaving 10 bases of the junction unmatched. Germline CDR1 is SGHTS and CDR2 is YDEGEE. This CDR3 comprises 18 residues. DNA of the CDR3: TGTGCCAGCAGCTTGAACGGTAGGACAGGAGCTAGCAATCAGCCCCAGCATTTT. Translation: CASSLNGRTGASNQPQHF.

This chain joins TRBV6-1 and TRBJ1-6, with 7 positions matching TRBD1. The V segment lost 5 bases and the J segment 5 bases; nucleotides outside the gene matches: 3. CDR3 length: 14 amino acids. In germline, CDR1 is MNHNS, CDR2 SASEGT. The DNA of the CDR3 is TGTGCCAGCAGTCCGGGACAGAATAATTCACCCCTCCACTTT. As protein: CASSPGQNNSPLHF.

The chain couples TRBV6-5 to TRBJ1-1, with 8 nucleotides matching TRBD1. There are 15 residues in the CDR3. CDR1 and CDR2 (germline): MNHEY, SVGAGI. J lost 4 bases, V lost 2 bases, and 6 bases had no gene match. Here the CDR3 DNA reads TGTGCCAGCAGTTACCCAGGGGGCAGTAGCACTGAAGCTTTCTTT. Protein product: CASSYPGGSSTEAFF.

The V call is TRBV6-5, the J call TRBJ2-7, with 13 bases matching TRBD2. Trimming removed 7 bases from V and 1 base from J; junction bases left unmatched: 1. CDR1 MNHEY and CDR2 SVGAGI come from the germline V gene. The CDR3 extends over 14 amino acids. CDR3 region: CASKGLAGSYEQYF. The CDR3 DNA sequence: TGTGCCAGCAAGGGACTAGCGGGGTCCTACGAGCAGTACTTC.

The gene calls are TRBV13 and TRBJ1-6; D remains ambiguous. The CDR3 is made up of 16 amino acids. Germline loops: CDR1 PRHDT, CDR2 FYEKMQ (reference sequence). Trimming removed 0 bases from V and 10 bases from J, with 16 bases in between. In DNA, the CDR3 is TGTGCCAGCAGCTTAGGGGAGACCCCATCACAATCACCCCTCCACTTT. As protein: CASSLGETPSQSPLHF.

The chain recombines TRBV18 with TRBJ2-2, with a tentative D call TRBD2 (6 bases). This CDR3 region has 15 residues. Trimming shortened V by 2 bases and J by 5 bases, and 12 bases separated the two germline ends. CDR1 is KGHSH and CDR2 is LQKENI in the germline V gene. The CDR3 spells CASSPGRAGTGELFF. The CDR3 DNA reads TGTGCCAGCTCACCAGGCAGGGCGGGGACCGGGGAGCTGTTTTTT.

The chain combines TRBV4-1 with TRBJ2-6, with TRBD1 as a possible D gene (5 bases). CDR3 length equals 18 residues. V was clipped by 0 bases and J by 2 bases, with 14 bases between them. Germline-derived CDR1 and CDR2 are MGHRA and YSYEKL. The CDR3 DNA reads as TGCGCCAGCAGCCAAGATCCCCTAGGGGCGGCTGGGGCCAACGTCCTGACTTTC. It translates to CASSQDPLGAAGANVLTF.

The J gene is TRBJ2-1, the V gene TRBV6-5, with TRBD1 matching over 10 bases. Germline V lookup: CDR1 MNHEY, CDR2 SVGAGI. J was trimmed by 14 bases and V by 2 bases; bases with no gene match: 3. CDR3 length equals 12 residues. The CDR3 loop reads CASSYPGQGEFF. The CDR3 bases are TGTGCCAGCAGTTACCCAGGACAGGGGGAGTTCTTC.

The chain carries TRBV7-9 and TRBJ2-2; weak D call: TRBD2 (6 bases). The V gene lost 9 bases and the J gene lost 5 bases, with 16 bases spanning the gap. The CDR3 covers 14 residues. CDR1 is SEHNR and CDR2 is FQNEAQ in the germline V gene (reference sequence). The CDR3 DNA reads as TGTGCCAGTCAGGAGGGGATCCAGACCGGGGAGCTGTTTTTT. It specifies CASQEGIQTGELFF.

This sequence joins TRBV15 and TRBJ2-7, with D hard to call. V lost 0 bases and J 4 bases, leaving 10 bases between the germline ends. There are 14 residues in the CDR3. Germline values: CDR1 LNHNV, CDR2 YYDKDF (reference sequence). The CDR3, as DNA: TGTGCCACCAGCAGAGAAGCACGAGCTTACGAGCAGTACTTC. Protein sequence: CATSREARAYEQYF.

The CDR3 sequence is CASSEPRGAYGYTF. CDR3 sequence (DNA): TGTGCCAGCAGTGAACCCCGGGGAGCATATGGCTACACCTTC. V usage is TRBV6-1 and J usage is TRBJ1-2; D is unresolved. Trimming pared 2 bases from V and 5 bases from J, leaving 12 bases between. CDR3 length: 14 residues. Germline lookup yields CDR1 MNHNS and CDR2 SASEGT.

The chain has TRBV2 and TRBJ2-2, with TRBD2 matching 9 bases. V lost 4 bases to trimming and J lost 4 bases; unmatched junction nucleotides: 13. CDR3 length: 18 residues. The germline gives CDR1 SNHLY, CDR2 FYNNEI. CDR3 loop: CASSAPGRGGRGTGELFF. The DNA of the CDR3 is TGTGCCAGCAGTGCCCCAGGGCGGGGGGGTAGGGGCACCGGGGAGCTGTTTTTT.

The gene calls are TRBV5-4 and TRBJ1-6; D is ambiguous. Germline V gives CDR1 SGHNT, CDR2 YYREEE (reference sequence). Trimming cost V 0 bases and J 5 bases, with 6 bases left between them. The length of the CDR3 is 14 residues. For the CDR3, the DNA is TGTGCCAGCAGCTTGGGACATAATAATTCACCCCTCCACTTT. Encoded protein: CASSLGHNNSPLHF.

The CDR3 region is CAITSGRAQDTQYF. Written as DNA, the CDR3 is TGTGCCATCACCTCGGGGAGGGCCCAAGATACGCAGTATTTT. The chain employs TRBV10-3 and TRBJ2-3; 7 bases map to TRBD2. The junction had 9 bases not matched to a gene; V was cut back by 7 bases and J by 5 bases. Germline values: CDR1 ENHRY, CDR2 SYGVKD. The length of the CDR3 is 14 residues.

CDR3: CASSDKSTGGWYF. In DNA, the CDR3 is TGTGCCAGCAGTGACAAATCGACAGGGGGCTGGTATTTT. The rearrangement links TRBV6-1 to TRBJ2-3, with 10 bases lining up with TRBD1. CDR3 length equals 13 residues. Losses at the gene ends were 3 bases for V and 14 bases for J; bases not matched to a gene: 8. Germline CDR1 MNHNS, CDR2 SASEGT.